This TCR beta chain is drawn from a study of PD-1 blockade in mismatch repair-deficient tumors. Produced via immunoSEQ multiplex PCR; TCRdb's table is partial and in-frame only. The table lists tens of thousands of clones, around 84% of them singletons. Mismatch repair deficiency was confirmed in all patients, by PCR or immunohistochemistry. This CDR3 has 15 residues. Trimming removed 5 bases at V and 0 bases at J, with 11 bases between. CDR1 is MGHRA and CDR2 is YSYEKL in the germline V gene. The rearrangement uses TRBV4-1 and TRBJ1-3, with D perhaps TRBD1 (5 bases). This sequence originates from an adult with mismatch repair-deficient cancer. The sequenced sample was PBMCs, obtained before pembrolizumab treatment. The chain's CDR3 is CASSFPGGSGNTIYF. CDR3 in DNA: TGCGCCAGCAGCTTCCCGGGGGGCTCTGGAAACACCATATATTTT.